This TCR beta chain was sequenced for a study of tumor-infiltrating lymphocytes in primary liver carcinoma. Study-wide context: Sequenced samples came back with roughly 3.65 to 7.13 million productive TCRbeta reads, and the counts looked alike across tissue types.

Total RNA (around 500 ng) served as template for TCR beta cDNA synthesis primed by a constant-region primer. ARM-PCR, slightly modified, supplied the TCR beta libraries through three nested multiplex PCR rounds. Investigators reported that the first two PCR rounds, at roughly 11 cycles each, used TRBV1-TRBV30 forward primers with a C-beta reverse primer. One entry per CDR3 protein, called by TCRdb with MiXCR from the multiplex PCR reads. The table shows hundreds of thousands of distinct CDR3 sequences, with around three fifths occurring only once. This clonotype was seen many times. The CDR3 covers 15 residues. Germline lookup yields CDR1 SGHNT and CDR2 YENEEA. The V end was cut by 2 bases, the J end by 0 bases, with 8 bases between. The researchers obtained blood RNA from unsorted whole blood and also extracted germline DNA. Peripheral blood, approximately 4.1 milliliters, was collected prior to surgery.

The chain employs TRBV11-3 and TRBJ2-4; D call uncertain. This TCR derives from a woman aged 25 to 39 with primary liver carcinoma and hepatitis B virus infection. Sample: peripheral blood. The CDR3 loop is CASSLRYGAKNIQYF. CDR3 sequence (DNA): TGTGCCAGCAGCTTAAGATACGGAGCCAAAAACATTCAGTACTTC.